The present entry profiles one T cell receptor beta chain with its context. These data are taken from a study of blood T cell repertoires in COVID-19. Study information: T cells, B-cell-depleted T cells, or PBMCs provided the cDNA or gDNA that served as material.

All recovered Cohort 3 donors got two negative PCRs, got clearance, or saw symptom resolution. Germline CDR1 is MGHRA and CDR2 is YSYEKL. The CDR3 length is 14 residues. The V segment lost 7 bases and the J segment 6 bases; nucleotides outside the gene matches: 6. Only in-frame clones appear in the TCRdb table, and some are missing; sequencing was by immunoSEQ multiplex PCR. The sample lists about 320,000 clones; 89% were seen once. This chain links TRBV4-1 with TRBJ2-1; 10 nucleotides align to TRBD2. Sequencing was done on a sample of PBMCs or T cells enriched from blood (not recorded which). The clonotype comes from a man aged 60 to 75 who had recovered from COVID-19. The CDR3 DNA follows: TGCGCCAGCACCAAAGCGGGAGGGGGCAATGAGCAGTTCTTC. Its translation is CASTKAGGGNEQFF.